This T cell receptor beta chain was captured by sequencing in a study of response to subunit inactivated influenza vaccine. Study-level results: The authors offered the suggestion that each seasonal influenza vaccination recruits few new T cells.

TCRdb independently ran MiXCR on the RT-PCR reads; one entry per CDR3 protein. The sample holds over 450,000 distinct CDR3 sequences, roughly 13% seen once. This clonotype was counted only a few times. Antigen: not known. The clonotype was recovered from a man aged 50-59 years who received an inactivated influenza vaccine. The sequences come from PBMCs from blood, collected about 40 days after vaccination.

As DNA, the CDR3 is TGTGCCAGCAGCCCACCAAACCCCGGACAGGGGAACTATGGCTACACCTTC. This sequence encodes CASSPPNPGQGNYGYTF. The chain recombines TRBV7-9 with TRBJ1-2; 9 bases match TRBD1. Germline CDR1 is SEHNR and CDR2 is FQNEAQ (reference sequence). Trimming removed 5 bases from V and 2 bases from J; junction bases left unmatched: 12. This CDR3 has 17 amino acids. Complete variable domain (other parts from reference TRBV7-9 and TRBJ1-2): DTGVSQNPRHKITKRGQNVTFRCDPISEHNRLYWYRQTLGQGPEFLTYFQNEAQLEKSRLLSDRFSAERPKGSFSTLEIQRTEQGDSAMYLCASSPPNPGQGNYGYTFGSGTRLTVV.